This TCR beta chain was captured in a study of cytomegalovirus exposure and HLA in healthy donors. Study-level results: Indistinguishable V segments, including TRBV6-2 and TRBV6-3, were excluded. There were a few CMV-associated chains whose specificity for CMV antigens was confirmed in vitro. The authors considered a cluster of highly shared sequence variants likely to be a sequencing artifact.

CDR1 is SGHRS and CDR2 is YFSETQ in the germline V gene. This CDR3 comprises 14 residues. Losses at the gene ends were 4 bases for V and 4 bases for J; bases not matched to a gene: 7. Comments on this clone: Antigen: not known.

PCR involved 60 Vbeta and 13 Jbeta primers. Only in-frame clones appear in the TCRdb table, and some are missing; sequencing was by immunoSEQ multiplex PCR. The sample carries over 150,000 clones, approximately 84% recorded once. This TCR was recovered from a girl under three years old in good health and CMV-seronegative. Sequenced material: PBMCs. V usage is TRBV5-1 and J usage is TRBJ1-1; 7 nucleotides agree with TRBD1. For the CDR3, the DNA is TGCGCCAGCAGCACGACAGGGAGGAGCACTGAAGCTTTCTTT. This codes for CASSTTGRSTEAFF. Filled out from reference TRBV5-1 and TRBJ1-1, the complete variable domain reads KAGVTQTPRYLIKTRGQQVTLSCSPISGHRSVSWYQQTPGQGLQFLFEYFSETQRNKGNFPGRFSGRQFSNSRSEMNVSTLELGDSALYLCASSTTGRSTEAFFGQGTRLTVV.